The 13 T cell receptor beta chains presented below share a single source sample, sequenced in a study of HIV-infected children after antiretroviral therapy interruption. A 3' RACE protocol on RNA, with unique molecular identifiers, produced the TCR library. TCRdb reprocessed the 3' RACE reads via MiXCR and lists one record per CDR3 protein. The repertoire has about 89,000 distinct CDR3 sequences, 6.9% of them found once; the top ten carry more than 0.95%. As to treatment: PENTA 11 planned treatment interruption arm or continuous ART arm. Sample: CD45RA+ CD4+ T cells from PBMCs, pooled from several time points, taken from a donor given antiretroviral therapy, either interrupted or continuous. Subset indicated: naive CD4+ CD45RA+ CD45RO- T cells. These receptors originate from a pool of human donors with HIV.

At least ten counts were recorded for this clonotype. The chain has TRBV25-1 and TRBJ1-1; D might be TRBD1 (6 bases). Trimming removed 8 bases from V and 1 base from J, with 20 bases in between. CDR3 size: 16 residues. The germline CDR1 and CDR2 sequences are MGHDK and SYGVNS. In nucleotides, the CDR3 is TGTGCCAGCGCGTTCTCCCCGGACAGCGGGAACACTGAAGCTTTCTTT. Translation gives CASAFSPDSGNTEAFF.

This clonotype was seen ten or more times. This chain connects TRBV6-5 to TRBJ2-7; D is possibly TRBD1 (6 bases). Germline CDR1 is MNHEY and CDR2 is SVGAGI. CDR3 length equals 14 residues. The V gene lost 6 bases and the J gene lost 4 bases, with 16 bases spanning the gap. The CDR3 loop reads CASSVNRVQYEQYF. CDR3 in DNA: TGTGCCAGCAGCGTAAACAGGGTTCAATACGAGCAGTACTTC.

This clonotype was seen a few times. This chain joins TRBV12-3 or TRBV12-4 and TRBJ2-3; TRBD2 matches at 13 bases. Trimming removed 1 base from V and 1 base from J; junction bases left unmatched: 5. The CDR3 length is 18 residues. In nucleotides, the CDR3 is TGTGCCAGCAGTTTAGGGGTCGGGACTAGCGGGGGCACAGATACGCAGTATTTT. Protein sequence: CASSLGVGTSGGTDTQYF.

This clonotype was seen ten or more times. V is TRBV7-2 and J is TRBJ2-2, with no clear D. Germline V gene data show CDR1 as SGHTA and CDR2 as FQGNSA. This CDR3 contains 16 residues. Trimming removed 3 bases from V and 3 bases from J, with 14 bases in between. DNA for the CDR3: TGTGCCAGCAGCTTTTCTCCCCCTCCTTACACCGGGGAGCTGTTTTTT. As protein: CASSFSPPPYTGELFF.

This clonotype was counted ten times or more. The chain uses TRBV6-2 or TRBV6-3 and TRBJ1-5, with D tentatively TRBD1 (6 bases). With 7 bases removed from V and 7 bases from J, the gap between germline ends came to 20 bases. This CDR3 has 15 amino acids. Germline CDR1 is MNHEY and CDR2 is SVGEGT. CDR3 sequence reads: CASIRGRGYSQPQHF. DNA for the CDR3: TGTGCCAGCATTCGGGGGCGCGGGTACTCCCAGCCCCAGCATTTT.

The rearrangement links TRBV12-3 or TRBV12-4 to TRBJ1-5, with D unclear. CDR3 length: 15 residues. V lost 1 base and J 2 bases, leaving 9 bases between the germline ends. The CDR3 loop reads CASSLGRGGNQPQHF. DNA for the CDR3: TGTGCCAGCAGTTTAGGACGGGGTGGCAATCAGCCCCAGCATTTT.

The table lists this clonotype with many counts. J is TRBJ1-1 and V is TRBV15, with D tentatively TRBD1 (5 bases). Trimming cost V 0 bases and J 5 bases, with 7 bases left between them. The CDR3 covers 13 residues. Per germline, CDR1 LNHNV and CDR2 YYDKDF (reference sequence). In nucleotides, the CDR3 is TGTGCCACCAGCAGAGAGGGGCGGACTGAAGCTTTCTTT. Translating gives CATSREGRTEAFF. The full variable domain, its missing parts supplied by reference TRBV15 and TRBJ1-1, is DAMVIQNPRYQVTQFGKPVTLSCSQTLNHNVMYWYQQKSSQAPKLLFHYYDKDFNNEADTPDNFQSRRPNTSFCFLDIRSPGLGDTAMYLCATSREGRTEAFFGQGTRLTVV.

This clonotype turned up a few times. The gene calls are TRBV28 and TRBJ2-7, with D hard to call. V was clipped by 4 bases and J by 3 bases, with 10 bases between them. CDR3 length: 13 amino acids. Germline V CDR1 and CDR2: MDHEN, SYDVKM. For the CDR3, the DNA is TGTGCCAGCAGTTATAGTGATTACTACGAGCAGTACTTC. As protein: CASSYSDYYEQYF.

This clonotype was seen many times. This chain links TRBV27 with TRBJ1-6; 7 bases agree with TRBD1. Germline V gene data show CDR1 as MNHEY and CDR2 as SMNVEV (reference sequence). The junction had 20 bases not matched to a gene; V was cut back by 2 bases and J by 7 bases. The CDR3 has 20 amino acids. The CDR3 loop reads CASSLGAGKWRDRVNSPLHF. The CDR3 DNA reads TGTGCCAGCAGTTTAGGAGCTGGTAAATGGCGAGACAGGGTCAATTCACCCCTCCACTTT.

The CDR3 loop reads CATSEEGQGRHEQYF. DNA of the CDR3: TGTGCCACCAGTGAGGAAGGACAGGGGCGTCACGAGCAGTACTTC. The rearrangement links TRBV24-1 to TRBJ2-7; TRBD1 agrees at 9 bases. Looked up from germline, CDR1 is KGHDR and CDR2 is SFDVKD. This CDR3 is 15 amino acids long. Germline trimming cut 4 bases from V and 5 bases from J; bases unmatched to any gene: 8.

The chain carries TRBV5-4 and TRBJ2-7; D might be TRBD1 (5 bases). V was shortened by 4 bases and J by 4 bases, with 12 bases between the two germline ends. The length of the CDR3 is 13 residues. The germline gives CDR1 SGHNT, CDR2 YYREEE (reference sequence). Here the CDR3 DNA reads TGTGCCAGCAGCAGCCCGGCAGGGTACGAGCAGTACTTC. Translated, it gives CASSSPAGYEQYF.

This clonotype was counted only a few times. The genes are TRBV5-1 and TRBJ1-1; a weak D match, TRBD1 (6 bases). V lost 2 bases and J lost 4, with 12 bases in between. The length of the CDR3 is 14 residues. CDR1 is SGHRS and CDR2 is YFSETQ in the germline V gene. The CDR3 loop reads CASSFRGLGTEAFF. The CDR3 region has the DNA TGCGCCAGCAGCTTCCGGGGGCTTGGCACTGAAGCTTTCTTT.

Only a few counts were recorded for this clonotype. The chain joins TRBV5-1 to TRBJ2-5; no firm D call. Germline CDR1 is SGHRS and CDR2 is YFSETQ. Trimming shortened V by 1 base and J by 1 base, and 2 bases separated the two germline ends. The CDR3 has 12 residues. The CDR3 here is CASSLFQETQYF. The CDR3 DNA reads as TGCGCCAGCAGCTTGTTCCAAGAGACCCAGTACTTC.